A selection of T cell receptor beta chains follows, all from one sample in a study of cytomegalovirus exposure and HLA in healthy donors. TCRdb's copy holds only in-frame clones and misses some; the assay was immunoSEQ multiplex PCR. The data hold 130,000 or so clones, with over 65% observed a single time. The sample taken for sequencing was PBMCs. All receptors come from a man younger than 30 in good health and CMV-seronegative. Both conserved end residues are part of each CDR3. A D gene is named only where the DNA matches it firmly. Only part of the rows carry a size: once, few, many, or a class if the clone is expanded.

V gene	clone size	J gene	D gene	CDR3 length	CDR3 protein	CDR3 DNA
TRBV19	-	TRBJ1-5	-	17	CASSITERRYSNQPQHF	TGTGCCAGTAGTATAACCGAGAGGCGTTATAGCAATCAGCCCCAGCATTTT
TRBV5-1	-	TRBJ2-7	TRBD2	14	CASSLERGIYEQYF	TGCGCCAGCAGTCTTGAGCGGGGGATCTACGAGCAGTACTTC
TRBV25-1	-	TRBJ2-1	-	16	CASSSSVPTSYNEQFF	TGTGCCAGCAGTTCTAGCGTACCAACCTCCTACAATGAGCAGTTCTTC
TRBV5-8	once	TRBJ2-5	TRBD2	16	CASSLASGGYQETQYF	TGTGCCAGCAGCTTGGCCAGCGGGGGGTACCAAGAGACCCAGTACTTC
TRBV7-6	-	TRBJ1-2	TRBD1	15	CASSLAGTGSDGYTF	TGTGCCAGCAGCTTAGCGGGGACAGGGTCGGATGGCTACACCTTC
TRBV10-1	few	TRBJ2-1	-	15	CASSQRASSYNEQFF	TGCGCCAGCAGCCAGCGGGCTAGCTCCTACAATGAGCAGTTCTTC
TRBV27	few	TRBJ1-5	-	17	CASSLSVDTTGNQPQHF	TGTGCCAGCAGTTTATCGGTGGACACAACGGGCAATCAGCCCCAGCATTTT
TRBV2	-	TRBJ1-2	-	14	CASSVSPGHYGYTF	TGCGCCAGCAGTGTTTCCCCAGGGCACTATGGCTACACCTTC
TRBV25-1	-	TRBJ2-6	TRBD1	15	CASSQGGGGANVLTF	TGTGCCAGCAGTCAAGGGGGCGGTGGGGCCAACGTCCTGACTTTC
TRBV2	-	TRBJ1-1	TRBD1	15	CASRKGQGMNTEAFF	TGTGCCAGCAGGAAAGGACAGGGGATGAACACTGAAGCTTTCTTT
TRBV6-1	-	TRBJ2-7	TRBD1	17	CASSEYGTGLIIYEQYF	TGTGCCAGCAGTGAATACGGGACAGGGTTGATTATTTACGAGCAGTACTTC
TRBV7-2	-	TRBJ2-1	TRBD1	12	CASSFRGREQFF	TGTGCCAGCAGCTTCAGGGGGCGGGAGCAGTTCTTC
TRBV9	-	TRBJ2-1	TRBD2	16	CASSSLVAGIGNEQFF	TGTGCCAGCAGCTCGCTCGTAGCGGGGATCGGCAATGAGCAGTTCTTC
TRBV2	-	TRBJ2-7	-	13	CASSSRALYEQYF	TGTGCCAGCAGTAGCAGGGCTTTATACGAGCAGTACTTC
TRBV10-1	-	TRBJ2-3	TRBD1	15	CASSESGRGTDTQYF	TGCGCCAGCAGTGAGTCCGGCAGGGGGACAGATACGCAGTATTTT
TRBV7-9	-	TRBJ2-7	TRBD1	14	CASSLRDSSYEQYF	TGTGCCAGCAGCTTACGGGACAGCTCCTACGAGCAGTACTTC
TRBV4-1	once	TRBJ1-5	TRBD1	17	CASSQVSWTGGGQPQHF	TGCGCCAGCAGCCAAGTGTCCTGGACAGGGGGCGGCCAGCCCCAGCATTTT
TRBV6-7	-	TRBJ2-2	-	17	CASSLDRSLLPWGELFF	TGTGCCAGCAGTCTCGACAGGAGTCTCCTCCCGTGGGGGGAGCTGTTTTTT
TRBV7-9	-	TRBJ2-1	TRBD2	16	CASSPPVPGGPHEQFF	TGTGCCAGCAGCCCCCCTGTTCCGGGGGGGCCACATGAGCAGTTCTTC
TRBV19	-	TRBJ1-5	-	14	CASRKGWGPQPQHF	TGTGCCAGTAGGAAGGGTTGGGGGCCTCAGCCCCAGCATTTT
TRBV20-1	once	TRBJ2-7	TRBD1	11	CSAPRGREQYF	TGCAGTGCTCCCAGGGGGCGGGAGCAGTACTTC
TRBV5-1	-	TRBJ1-1	-	13	CASSLGQWTEAFF	TGCGCCAGCAGCTTGGGACAGTGGACTGAAGCTTTCTTT
TRBV9	-	TRBJ1-1	-	16	CASSVGGGTSPSKAFF	TGTGCCAGCAGCGTAGGAGGGGGAACCTCACCGAGCAAAGCTTTCTTT
TRBV25-1	few	TRBJ2-3	-	11	CATGSPDTQYF	TGTGCCACCGGGAGTCCAGATACGCAGTATTTT
TRBV27	-	TRBJ1-4	-	15	CASSFFTGPNEKLFF	TGTGCCAGCAGTTTTTTTACAGGGCCTAATGAAAAACTGTTTTTT
TRBV7-9	-	TRBJ1-5	-	13	CASSLEGGQPQHF	TGTGCCAGCAGCTTAGAGGGAGGTCAGCCCCAGCATTTT
TRBV15	-	TRBJ1-2	-	13	CATSRGLNYGYTF	TGTGCCACCAGCAGGGGCCTTAACTATGGCTACACCTTC
TRBV25-1	-	TRBJ2-1	TRBD1	17	CASSEYILLTGGSAQFF	TGTGCCAGCAGTGAATATATTCTCTTGACAGGGGGCTCCGCGCAGTTCTTC
TRBV27	few	TRBJ1-2	-	15	CASSLSAAGNYGYTF	TGTGCCAGCAGTTTAAGTGCGGCGGGAAACTATGGCTACACCTTC
TRBV7-3	-	TRBJ2-1	TRBD2	15	CASSTRLAGHNEQFF	TGTGCCAGCAGCACTCGACTAGCGGGGCACAATGAGCAGTTCTTC
TRBV29-1	-	TRBJ2-4	-	14	CSVEEGLAKNIQYF	TGCAGCGTTGAAGAAGGACTAGCCAAAAACATTCAGTACTTC
TRBV7-9	-	TRBJ2-7	-	13	CASSQNTVGEQYF	TGTGCCAGCAGCCAAAACACAGTGGGCGAGCAGTACTTC
TRBV6-5	-	TRBJ1-1	-	15	CASAESGGVVTEAFF	TGTGCCAGCGCCGAATCGGGGGGGGTTGTCACTGAAGCTTTCTTT
TRBV6-6	-	TRBJ1-1	TRBD1	16	CASIRGQMILNTEAFF	TGTGCCAGCATCCGGGGACAGATGATTCTGAACACTGAAGCTTTCTTT
TRBV11-2	-	TRBJ1-2	TRBD1	15	CASSPGDRVNYGYTF	TGTGCCAGCAGCCCTGGGGACAGAGTGAACTATGGCTACACCTTC
TRBV19	-	TRBJ1-4	-	13	CASSRTGNEKLFF	TGTGCCAGTTCTCGAACAGGGAACGAAAAACTGTTTTTT
TRBV7-9	-	TRBJ2-1	-	13	CASSLTVYNEQFF	TGTGCCAGCAGCTTGACAGTCTACAATGAGCAGTTCTTC
TRBV27	-	TRBJ1-5	-	15	CASSWDIRGNQPQHF	TGTGCCAGCAGTTGGGACATTCGAGGCAATCAGCCCCAGCATTTT
TRBV7-9	-	TRBJ2-3	TRBD2	15	CASSLGSGGADTQYF	TGTGCCAGCAGCTTAGGTAGCGGGGGGGCCGATACGCAGTATTTT